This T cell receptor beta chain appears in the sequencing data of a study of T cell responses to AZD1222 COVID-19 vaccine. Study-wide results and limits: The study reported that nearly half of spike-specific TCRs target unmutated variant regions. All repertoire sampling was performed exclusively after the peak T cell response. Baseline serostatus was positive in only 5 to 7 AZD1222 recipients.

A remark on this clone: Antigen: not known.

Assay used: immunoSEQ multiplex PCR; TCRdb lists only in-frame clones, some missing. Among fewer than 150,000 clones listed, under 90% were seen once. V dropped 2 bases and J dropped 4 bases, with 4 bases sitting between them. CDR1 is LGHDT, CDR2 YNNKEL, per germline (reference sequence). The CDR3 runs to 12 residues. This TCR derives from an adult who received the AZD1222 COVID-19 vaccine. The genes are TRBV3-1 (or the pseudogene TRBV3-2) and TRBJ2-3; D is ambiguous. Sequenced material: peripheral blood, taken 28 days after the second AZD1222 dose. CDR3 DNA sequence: TGTGCCAGCAGCCAATATCCAGATACGCAGTATTTT. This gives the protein CASSQYPDTQYF.